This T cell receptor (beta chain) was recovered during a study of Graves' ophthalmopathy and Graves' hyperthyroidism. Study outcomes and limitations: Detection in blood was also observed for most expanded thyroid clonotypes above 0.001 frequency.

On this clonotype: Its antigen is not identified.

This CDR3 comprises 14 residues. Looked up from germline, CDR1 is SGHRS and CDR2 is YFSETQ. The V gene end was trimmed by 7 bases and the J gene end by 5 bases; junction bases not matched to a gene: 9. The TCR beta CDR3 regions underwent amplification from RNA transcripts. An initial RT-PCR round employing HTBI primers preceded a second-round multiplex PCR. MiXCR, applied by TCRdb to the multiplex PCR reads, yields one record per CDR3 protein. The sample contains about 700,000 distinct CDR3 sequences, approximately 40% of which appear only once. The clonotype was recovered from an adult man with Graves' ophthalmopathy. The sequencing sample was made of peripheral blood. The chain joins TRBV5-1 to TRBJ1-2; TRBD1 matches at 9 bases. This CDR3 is CASGYRGRGYGYTF. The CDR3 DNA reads TGCGCCAGCGGCTACAGGGGGCGCGGGTATGGCTACACCTTC.